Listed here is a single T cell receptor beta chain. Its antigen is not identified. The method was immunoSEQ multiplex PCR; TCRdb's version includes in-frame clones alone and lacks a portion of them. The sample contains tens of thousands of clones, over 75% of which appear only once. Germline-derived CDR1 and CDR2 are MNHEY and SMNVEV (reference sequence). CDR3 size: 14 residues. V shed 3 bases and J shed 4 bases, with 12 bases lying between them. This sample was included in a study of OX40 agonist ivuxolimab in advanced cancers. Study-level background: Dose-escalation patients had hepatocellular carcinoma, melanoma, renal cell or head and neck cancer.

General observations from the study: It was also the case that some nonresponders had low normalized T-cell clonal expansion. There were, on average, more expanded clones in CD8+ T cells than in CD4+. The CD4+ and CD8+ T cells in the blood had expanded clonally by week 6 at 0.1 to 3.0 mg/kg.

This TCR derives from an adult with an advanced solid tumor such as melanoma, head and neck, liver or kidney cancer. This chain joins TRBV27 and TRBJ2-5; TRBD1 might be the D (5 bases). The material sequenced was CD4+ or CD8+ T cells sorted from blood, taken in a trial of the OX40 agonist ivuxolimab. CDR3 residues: CASSFQGSGETQYF. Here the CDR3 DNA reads TGTGCCAGCAGTTTTCAGGGTTCAGGAGAGACCCAGTACTTC.